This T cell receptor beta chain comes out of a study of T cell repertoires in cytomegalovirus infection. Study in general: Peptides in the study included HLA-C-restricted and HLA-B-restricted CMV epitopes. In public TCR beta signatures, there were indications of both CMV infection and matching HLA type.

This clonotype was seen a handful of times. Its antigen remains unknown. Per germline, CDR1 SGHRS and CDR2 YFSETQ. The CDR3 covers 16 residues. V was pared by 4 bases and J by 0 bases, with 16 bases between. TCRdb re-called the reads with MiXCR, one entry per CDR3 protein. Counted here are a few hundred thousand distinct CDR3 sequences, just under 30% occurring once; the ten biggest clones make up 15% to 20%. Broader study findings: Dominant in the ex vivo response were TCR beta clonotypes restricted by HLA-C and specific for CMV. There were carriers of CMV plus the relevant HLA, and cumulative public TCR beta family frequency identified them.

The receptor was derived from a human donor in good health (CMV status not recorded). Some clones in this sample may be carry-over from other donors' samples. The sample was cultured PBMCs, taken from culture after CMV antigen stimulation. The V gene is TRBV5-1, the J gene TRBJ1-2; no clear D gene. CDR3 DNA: TGCGCCAGCAGCCCAGATCAAAGTGCTACTAACTATGGCTACACCTTC. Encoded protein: CASSPDQSATNYGYTF.